The rows below give T cell receptor beta chains drawn from one sample of a study of blood T cells in healthy people across ages. TCRdb reanalysed the 5' RACE reads using MiXCR and keeps one entry per CDR3 protein. Among more than 650,000 distinct CDR3 sequences listed, 20% to 25% were seen once. The sequenced sample was blood. These receptors were collected from a man between 65 and 80 years old in good health. Each CDR3 is given without its conserved first and last residue. Each record gives: V gene, CDR3 protein.

>TRBV2
ASNLGVGYGYT
>TRBV27
ASRSSAEAF
>TRBV11-2
ASSLRSETQY
>TRBV7-8
ASNLFSGSEQC
>TRBV27
ASRGNRVSYEQY
>TRBV28
ASSSPGSGGVSYIQY
>TRBV24-1
ATSDSQAGYQPQH
>TRBV4-1
ASSQDFVRVETQY
>TRBV5-5
ASSLSGGHPFGRNQPQH
>TRBV12-3/TRBV12-4
ASRSADRASEKLF
>TRBV20-1
SARQGIDYGYT
>TRBV14
ASSQVGLTF
>TRBV12-3/TRBV12-4
ASSLVGGKAF
>TRBV7-3
ASRTSGSWLETQY